This T cell receptor beta chain was obtained from a study of graft-versus-host responses after intestinal transplantation. Turning to the study itself: Every transplant recipient was induced with anti-thymocyte globulin, then maintained on tacrolimus and steroids for approximately three years. Study-wide findings and caveats: GvH clones were found in recipient marrow; some appeared first in ileum or blood. Early declines in HvG clones that occurred post-transplant were associated with peak circulating GvH clone levels.

CDR1 and CDR2 (germline): GTSNPN, SVGIG (reference sequence). This CDR3 is built from 12 residues. The V segment lost 0 bases and the J segment 13 bases; nucleotides outside the gene matches: 6. Produced via immunoSEQ multiplex PCR; TCRdb's table is partial and in-frame only. The sample has 80,000 to 100,000 clones, 85% to 95% seen once. About this clone: Its specificity is unknown.

Sample: unstimulated CD8+ T cells sorted from spleen or lymph node cells, taken before transplant. The sequence was obtained from a human donor who was the organ donor for an intestinal transplant. The gene calls are TRBV30 and TRBJ2-1; 7 nucleotides align to TRBD1. CDR3 sequence reads: CAWSVQTGAQFF. In DNA, the CDR3 is TGTGCCTGGAGTGTCCAAACAGGGGCCCAGTTCTTC.